This TCR beta chain was obtained from a study of cytomegalovirus exposure and HLA in healthy donors. Notes on the study in general: Sequencing probably produced one cluster of sequence variants that were highly shared.

PCR amplification relied on 60 Vbeta primers (plus 13 Jbeta primers). Only in-frame clones appear in the TCRdb table, and some are missing; sequencing was by immunoSEQ multiplex PCR. In the table there are about 110,000 clones, roughly four fifths of which are singletons. Those who donated were healthy bone marrow donors. A note on this clone: The antigen remains unidentified.

The CDR3 loop spans 17 amino acids. Germline V gene lookup returns CDR1 SNHLY and CDR2 FYNNEI. V was clipped by 6 bases and J by 3 bases, with 20 bases between them. This clonotype originated in a woman between 18 and 29 years old in good health and CMV-seronegative. Sequencing used PBMCs. The chain combines TRBV2 with TRBJ1-4; tentative D call: TRBD1 (6 bases). CDR3 in amino acids: CASSWTAPLIANEKLFF. Written as DNA, the CDR3 is TGTGCCAGCAGCTGGACAGCTCCCCTGATAGCTAATGAAAAACTGTTTTTT.